This record looks at one T cell receptor beta chain sequence and its context. These data come from a study of T-cell reconstitution after alpha-beta-depleted transplantation in children. The CDR3 runs to 14 residues. Trimming took 7 bases from V and 3 from J; bases not matched to a gene: 6. Germline CDR1 and CDR2: ENHRY and SYGVKD. Unique molecular identifiers were used in preparing the TCRbeta library. TCRdb used MiXCR to reprocess the PCR reads, holding one entry per CDR3 protein. Here the sample spans hundreds of thousands of distinct CDR3 sequences, approximately 15% being singletons. This TCR came from a human donor who donated a stem cell graft to a child with acute myeloid leukemia. The source material was PBMCs from the stem cell graft donor, sampled from the stem cell graft. V and J are TRBV10-3 and TRBJ2-3; 8 nucleotides agree with TRBD1. CDR3 protein: CAINSGGTTDTQYF. In DNA, the CDR3 is TGTGCCATCAACTCAGGGGGCACGACAGATACGCAGTATTTT.